The present TCR beta chain was sequenced within a study of human T cells and chemical hapten exposure. The wider study: There were per-sample TCR yield variations, arising mainly from small pooled library volume differences.

Individual cDNA molecules each carried unique molecular identifiers attached by the library. In the authors' workflow: Samples contained a median of around 89,000 TCRs, with a range of roughly 23,224 to 700,000. TCRdb called the RACE reads again in MiXCR, with one record for every CDR3 protein. The V and J calls shown here were made by TCRdb, not taken from the authors' results. In the table there are approximately 33,000 distinct CDR3 sequences, 6.5% to 9% of which are singletons. Sample time point: healthy volunteer bleed at 2 weeks. The total RNA was obtained from whole blood that was not fractionated. This clonotype turned up a few times. The receptor was isolated from a human donor in good health. Some clones in this sample may be carry-over from other donors' samples. Sequencing was carried out using whole blood.

The DNA for the CDR3 is TGTGCCAGCTCACCTCTGCAGGGAGGCACTGAAGCTTTCTTT. Its translation: CASSPLQGGTEAFF. V and J are TRBV18 and TRBJ1-1; possibly TRBD1 for D (5 bases). The CDR3 runs to 14 residues. Trimming shortened V by 3 bases and J by 4 bases, and 12 bases separated the two germline ends. CDR1 is KGHSH, CDR2 LQKENI, per germline.